What follows are 2 T cell receptor beta chains derived from one specimen sequenced in a study of T cell responses to AZD1222 COVID-19 vaccine. Profiled with immunoSEQ multiplex PCR; TCRdb holds only in-frame clones, not every one. This table has about 150,000 clones, 70% to 90% appearing once. This material consisted of peripheral blood, taken 28 days after the second dose of the MenACWY control vaccine. These receptors originate from an adult who received the MenACWY meningococcal vaccine as a control.

The chain recombines TRBV9 with TRBJ1-2; TRBD1 is a possible D gene (6 bases). The CDR3 loop spans 16 amino acids. CDR1 and CDR2 (germline): SGDLS, YYNGEE. Trimming took 1 base from V and 1 from J, leaving 14 bases between them. This chain's CDR3 is CASSVRPGAVNYGYTF. CDR3 sequence (DNA): TGTGCCAGCAGCGTAAGGCCGGGGGCGGTTAACTATGGCTACACCTTC.

The chain uses TRBV19 and TRBJ1-2; no definite D call. Germline lookup yields CDR1 LNHDA and CDR2 SQIVND (reference sequence). There are 14 residues in the CDR3. V lost 7 bases, J lost 4 bases, and 16 bases lay in between. The CDR3 nucleotides are TGTGCCAGTACCGATTGGGCAGCAGGCTATGGCTACACCTTC. Its translation is CASTDWAAGYGYTF.